This T cell receptor beta chain was captured by sequencing in a study of CD8 T cells in ankylosing spondylitis. One entry per CDR3 protein, called by TCRdb with MiXCR from the 5' RACE reads. The repertoire has around 390,000 distinct CDR3 sequences, about a fifth of them found once; the top ten carry 15% to 20%. Study-level results: The study identified a TCR beta motif of under ten highly homologous variants that appeared characteristic of ankylosing spondylitis blood. Prior literature has documented some motif variants in synovial fluid and blood from reactive arthritis. Disease-associated clones were CD8+ and fairly uncommon in peripheral blood. Clones tied to disease were said to be significantly enriched in matched ankylosing spondylitis synovial fluid.

Of note for this clonotype: Its antigen is not identified.

Germline lookup yields CDR1 DFQATT and CDR2 SNEGSKA (reference sequence). V shed 3 bases and J shed 7 bases, with 17 bases lying between them. This CDR3 region has 14 residues. The sequence was collected from a male donor with ankylosing spondylitis. The V call is TRBV20-1, the J call TRBJ2-3; D is possibly TRBD1 or TRBD2 (5 bases each). The material sequenced was blood, either unsorted or a sorted T cell fraction (not recorded which). The CDR3 bases are TGCAGTGCTAGTCCGTCGGGGCCGCCTCATACGCAGTATTTT. It codes for CSASPSGPPHTQYF.